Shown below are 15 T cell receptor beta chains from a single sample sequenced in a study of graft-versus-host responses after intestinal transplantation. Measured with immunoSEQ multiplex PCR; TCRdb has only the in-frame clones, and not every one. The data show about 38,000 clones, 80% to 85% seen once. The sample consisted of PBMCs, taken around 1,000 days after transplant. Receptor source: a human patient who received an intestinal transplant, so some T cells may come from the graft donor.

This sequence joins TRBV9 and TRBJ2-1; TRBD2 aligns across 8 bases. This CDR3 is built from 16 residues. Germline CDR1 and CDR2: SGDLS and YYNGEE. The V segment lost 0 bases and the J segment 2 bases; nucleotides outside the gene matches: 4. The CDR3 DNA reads TGTGCCAGCAGCGTAGGGGGTAGCGGGACCTACAATGAGCAGTTCTTC. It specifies CASSVGGSGTYNEQFF.

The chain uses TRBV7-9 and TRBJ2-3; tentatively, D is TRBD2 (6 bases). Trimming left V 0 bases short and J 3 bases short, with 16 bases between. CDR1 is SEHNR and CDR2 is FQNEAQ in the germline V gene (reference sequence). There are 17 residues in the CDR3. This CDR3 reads CASSLAPWQGGTDTQYF. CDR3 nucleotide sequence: TGTGCCAGCAGCTTAGCGCCGTGGCAGGGAGGAACAGATACGCAGTATTTT.

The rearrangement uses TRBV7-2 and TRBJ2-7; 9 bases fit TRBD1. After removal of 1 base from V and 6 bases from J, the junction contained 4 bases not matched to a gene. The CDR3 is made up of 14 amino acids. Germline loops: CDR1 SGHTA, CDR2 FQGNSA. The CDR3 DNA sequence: TGTGCCAGCAGCTTAGTTGGACAGGGGTTCGAGCAGTACTTC. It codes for CASSLVGQGFEQYF.

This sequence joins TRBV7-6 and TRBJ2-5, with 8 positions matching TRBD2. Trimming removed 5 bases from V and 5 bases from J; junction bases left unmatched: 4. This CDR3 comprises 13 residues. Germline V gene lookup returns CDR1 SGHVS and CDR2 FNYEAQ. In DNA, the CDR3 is TGTGCCAGCAGCCGGGGGGGAGGGGAGACCCAGTACTTC. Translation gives CASSRGGGETQYF.

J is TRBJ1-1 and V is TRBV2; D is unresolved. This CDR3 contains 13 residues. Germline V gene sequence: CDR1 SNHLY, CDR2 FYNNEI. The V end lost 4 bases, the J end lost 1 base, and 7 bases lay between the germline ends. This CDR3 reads CASSGTRNTEAFF. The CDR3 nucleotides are TGTGCCAGCAGTGGTACAAGGAACACTGAAGCTTTCTTT.

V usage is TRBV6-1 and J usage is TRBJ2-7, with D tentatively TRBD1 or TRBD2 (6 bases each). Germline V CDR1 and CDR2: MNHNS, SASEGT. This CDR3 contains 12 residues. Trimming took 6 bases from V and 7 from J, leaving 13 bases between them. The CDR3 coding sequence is TGTGCCAGCAGGGGGGGCCTTAAGGAGCAGTACTTC. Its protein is CASRGGLKEQYF.

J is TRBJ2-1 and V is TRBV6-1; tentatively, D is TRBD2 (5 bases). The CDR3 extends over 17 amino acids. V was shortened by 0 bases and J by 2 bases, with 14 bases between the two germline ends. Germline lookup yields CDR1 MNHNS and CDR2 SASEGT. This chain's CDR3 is CASSEAEVGLTYNEQFF. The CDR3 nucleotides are TGTGCCAGCAGTGAAGCGGAGGTAGGGTTGACCTACAATGAGCAGTTCTTC.

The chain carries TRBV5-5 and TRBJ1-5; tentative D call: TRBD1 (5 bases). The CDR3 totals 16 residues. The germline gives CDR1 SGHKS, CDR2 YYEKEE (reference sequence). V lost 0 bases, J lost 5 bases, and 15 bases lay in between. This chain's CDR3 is CASSLGGAPGDQPQHF. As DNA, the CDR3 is TGTGCCAGCAGCTTGGGAGGGGCTCCAGGCGATCAGCCCCAGCATTTT.

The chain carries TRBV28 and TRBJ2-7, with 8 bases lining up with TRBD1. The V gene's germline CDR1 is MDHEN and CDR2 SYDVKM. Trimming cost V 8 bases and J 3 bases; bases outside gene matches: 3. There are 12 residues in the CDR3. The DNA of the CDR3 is TGTGCCAGCCACGACAGGGGCTACGAGCAGTACTTC. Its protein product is CASHDRGYEQYF.

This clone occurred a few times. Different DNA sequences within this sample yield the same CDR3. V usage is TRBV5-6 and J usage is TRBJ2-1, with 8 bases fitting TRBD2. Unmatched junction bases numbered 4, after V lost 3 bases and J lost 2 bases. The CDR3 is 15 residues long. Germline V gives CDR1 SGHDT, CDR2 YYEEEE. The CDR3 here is CASSSKREPYNEQFF. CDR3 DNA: TGTGCCAGCAGCTCCAAGCGGGAGCCCTACAATGAGCAGTTCTTC.

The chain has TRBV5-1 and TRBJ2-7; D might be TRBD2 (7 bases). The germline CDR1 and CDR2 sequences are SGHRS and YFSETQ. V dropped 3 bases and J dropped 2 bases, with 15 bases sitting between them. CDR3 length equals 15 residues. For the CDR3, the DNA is TGCGCCAGCAGCTCCGAGGGGGGGGAGGCCTACGAGCAGTACTTC. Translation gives CASSSEGGEAYEQYF.

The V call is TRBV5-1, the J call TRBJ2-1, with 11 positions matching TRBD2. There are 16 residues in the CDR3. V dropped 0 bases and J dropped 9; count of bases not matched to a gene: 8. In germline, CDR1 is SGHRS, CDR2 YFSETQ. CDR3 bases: TGCGCCAGCAGCTTGGCTCTCGGACTAGCGGGTATTGAGCAGTTCTTC. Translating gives CASSLALGLAGIEQFF.

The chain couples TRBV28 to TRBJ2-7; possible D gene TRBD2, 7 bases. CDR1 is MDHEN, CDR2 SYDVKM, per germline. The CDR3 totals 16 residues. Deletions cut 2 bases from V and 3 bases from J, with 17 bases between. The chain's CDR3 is CASSLGGAGSYYEQYF. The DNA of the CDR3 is TGTGCCAGCAGTTTAGGGGGGGCAGGGTCATACTACGAGCAGTACTTC.

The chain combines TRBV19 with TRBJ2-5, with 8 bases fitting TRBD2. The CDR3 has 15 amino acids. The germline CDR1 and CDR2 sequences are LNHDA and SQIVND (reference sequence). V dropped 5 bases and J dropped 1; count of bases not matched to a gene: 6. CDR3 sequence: CASSPSGGLQETQYF. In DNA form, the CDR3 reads TGTGCCAGTAGTCCGAGCGGGGGACTCCAAGAGACCCAGTACTTC.

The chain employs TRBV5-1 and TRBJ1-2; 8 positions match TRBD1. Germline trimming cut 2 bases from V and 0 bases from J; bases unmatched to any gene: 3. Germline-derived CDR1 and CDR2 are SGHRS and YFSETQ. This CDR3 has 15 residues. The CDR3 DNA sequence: TGCGCCAGCAGCTTCCTGACAGGGGCTAACTATGGCTACACCTTC. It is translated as CASSFLTGANYGYTF.